This T cell receptor (beta chain) was captured in a study of blood T cell repertoires in COVID-19. The germline V and J ends were trimmed by 7 bases and 6 bases, with 24 bases remaining between them. The CDR3 is 17 amino acids. CDR1 and CDR2 (germline): MDHEN, SYDVKM. Those who participated ranged in age from roughly 18 to 90 years and resided in approximately 26 US areas. Produced via immunoSEQ multiplex PCR; TCRdb's table is partial and in-frame only. The sample has nearly 200,000 clones; roughly 80% are singletons. The V call is TRBV28, the J call TRBJ1-4; maybe TRBD1 (5 bases). The TCR originated in a man aged 35 to 55 who had recovered from COVID-19. Sequenced sample: PBMCs or T cells enriched from blood (not recorded which). The CDR3 DNA follows: TGTGCCAGCACCGAATGGGGCTGGGCAGGACGGGATGAAAAACTGTTTTTT. Amino acids: CASTEWGWAGRDEKLFF.